This passage covers 18 T cell receptor beta chains from one sample sequenced in a study of OX40 agonist ivuxolimab in advanced cancers. Sequencing was performed with immunoSEQ multiplex PCR; in TCRdb, only in-frame clones are kept and a portion is missing. The sample holds about 76,000 clones, roughly 85% seen once. The sample consisted of CD4+ or CD8+ T cells sorted from blood, taken in a trial of the OX40 agonist ivuxolimab. All receptors derive from an adult with an advanced solid tumor such as melanoma, head and neck, liver or kidney cancer.

The rearrangement links TRBV15 to TRBJ1-4; D call uncertain. The ends were cut back, 6 bases at V and 3 bases at J, with 14 bases in the middle. The length of the CDR3 is 15 residues. Germline V CDR1 and CDR2: LNHNV, YYDKDF (reference sequence). CDR3 bases: TGTGCCACCAGTCCCGGGAGGGTCCCTAATGAAAAACTGTTTTTT. It encodes CATSPGRVPNEKLFF.

The chain employs TRBV5-5 and TRBJ1-2; perhaps TRBD1 as D (5 bases). Looked up from germline, CDR1 is SGHKS and CDR2 is YYEKEE (reference sequence). The CDR3 has 13 residues. Trimming cost V 1 base and J 3 bases, with 7 bases left between them. CDR3 sequence: CASSLLTDYGYTF. The CDR3 DNA sequence: TGTGCCAGCAGCTTGTTGACAGACTATGGCTACACCTTC.

The V and J genes are TRBV5-8 and TRBJ2-3, with TRBD1 matching over 7 bases. V trimming: 3 bases; J trimming: 4 bases; junction bases outside the gene matches: 11. This CDR3 region has 16 residues. The V gene's germline CDR1 is SGHTS and CDR2 YDEGEE. For the CDR3, the DNA is TGTGCCAGCAGCTCGCCGGTGGGACAGTATGCAGATACGCAGTATTTT. This encodes CASSSPVGQYADTQYF.

The rearrangement joins TRBV6-5 to TRBJ1-6, with 8 bases lining up with TRBD1. V gave up 8 bases and J gave up 8 bases; unmatched junction bases: 11. The CDR3 runs 15 residues. Germline CDR1 MNHEY, CDR2 SVGAGI. The CDR3 bases are TGTGCCAGCGGTCGAGCAGGGGGCCGTGATTCACCCCTCCACTTT. Its protein product is CASGRAGGRDSPLHF.

This chain joins TRBV7-2 and TRBJ1-1; D perhaps matches TRBD1 (5 bases). Deletions cut 1 base from V and 11 bases from J, with 14 bases between. The CDR3 is made up of 13 amino acids. Germline loops: CDR1 SGHTA, CDR2 FQGNSA. CDR3 in amino acids: CASSLEAGRGAFF. For the CDR3, the DNA is TGTGCCAGCAGCTTAGAGGCGGGGCGCGGGGCTTTCTTT.

This clone was observed once. The chain joins TRBV2 to TRBJ1-5; possibly TRBD1 for D (6 bases). Trimming took off 8 bases at V and 6 bases at J, with 14 bases between the two ends. CDR1 and CDR2 from the germline V gene are SNHLY and FYNNEI. The CDR3 runs 13 residues. Written as DNA, the CDR3 is TGTGCCAGCCTCCGGGGGGCAGGTCAGCCCCAGCATTTT. It is translated as CASLRGAGQPQHF.

This chain uses TRBV14 with TRBJ1-3, with D possibly being TRBD1 (5 bases). The CDR3 extends over 15 amino acids. The germline V gene has CDR1 SGHDN and CDR2 FVKESK. V gave up 1 base and J gave up 2 bases, with 9 bases separating them. The CDR3 is CASSQVGTTGNTIYF. CDR3 DNA sequence: TGTGCCAGCAGCCAAGTGGGGACTACTGGAAACACCATATATTTT.

This CDR3 reads CASSEYGLKRGHNEQFF. The CDR3 DNA sequence: TGTGCCAGCAGTGAGTACGGGCTGAAGCGGGGACACAATGAGCAGTTCTTC. The chain uses TRBV2 and TRBJ2-1, with 7 bases identical to TRBD2. The CDR3 contains 17 residues. V was clipped by 3 bases and J by 5 bases; unmatched bases: 13. CDR1 is SNHLY and CDR2 is FYNNEI in the germline V gene.

The chain joins TRBV19 to TRBJ2-5; 7 nucleotides match TRBD2. This CDR3 has 13 residues. The germline CDR1 and CDR2 sequences are LNHDA and SQIVND (reference sequence). The V segment lost 3 bases and the J segment 3 bases; nucleotides outside the gene matches: 1. The CDR3 DNA is TGTGCCAGTAGTATCGCGGGGGAAGAGACCCAGTACTTC. Its protein product is CASSIAGEETQYF. The entire variable domain, with the rest obtained from reference TRBV19 and TRBJ2-5, is as follows: DGGITQSPKYLFRKEGQNVTLSCEQNLNHDAMYWYRQDPGQGLRLIYYSQIVNDFQKGDIAEGYSVSREKKESFPLTVTSAQKNPTAFYLCASSIAGEETQYFGPGTRLLVL.

This clone has more than one count but fewer than ten. The V gene is TRBV7-9, the J gene TRBJ1-2, with TRBD1 as a possible D gene (5 bases). The CDR3 contains 11 residues. V was trimmed by 8 bases and J by 4 bases, leaving 8 bases between them. The germline V gene encodes CDR1 SEHNR and CDR2 FQNEAQ (reference sequence). This chain's CDR3 is CASQGPYGYTF. The DNA for the CDR3 is TGTGCCAGCCAGGGCCCCTATGGCTACACCTTC.

The chain carries TRBV2 and TRBJ2-5, with TRBD2 identical over 14 bases. The ends lost 4 bases at V and 3 bases at J; junction bases unmatched: 4. The CDR3 spans 16 residues. CDR1 is SNHLY, CDR2 FYNNEI, per germline. The CDR3 sequence is CASSAGTSGGKETQYF. The CDR3 bases are TGTGCCAGCAGTGCGGGGACTAGCGGGGGAAAAGAGACCCAGTACTTC.

This chain joins TRBV5-1 and TRBJ2-3; 11 bases match TRBD2. Trimming at V came to 0 bases and at J to 3 bases, leaving 3 bases not matched to a gene. The V gene's germline CDR1 is SGHRS and CDR2 YFSETQ. CDR3 size: 16 residues. This CDR3 is CASSLELAGGTDTQYF. CDR3 DNA: TGCGCCAGCAGCTTGGAGCTAGCGGGGGGTACAGATACGCAGTATTTT.

In this sample, this clone turned up once. Mismatch with germline at one junction end may stem from a read error. V is TRBV29-1 and J is TRBJ1-2; no clear D. This CDR3 has 10 amino acids. Germline values: CDR1 SQVTM, CDR2 ANQGSEA. This CDR3 is CSVEVGVFPF. The CDR3 DNA follows: TGCAGCGTTGAAGTGGGTGTCTTCCCCTTC.

The chain uses TRBV4-1 and TRBJ2-5; 12 bases map to TRBD2. The CDR3 runs 17 residues. The germline gives CDR1 MGHRA, CDR2 YSYEKL. V dropped 0 bases and J dropped 7; count of bases not matched to a gene: 9. The CDR3 here is CASSQDPLAGGIGTQYF. The CDR3 DNA reads as TGCGCCAGCAGCCAAGATCCCCTAGCGGGGGGGATCGGGACCCAGTACTTC.

This clone occurred once. This chain connects TRBV5-8 to TRBJ2-3; TRBD1 aligns across 7 bases. This CDR3 is 15 amino acids long. The germline V gene encodes CDR1 SGHTS and CDR2 YDEGEE. V lost 0 bases to trimming and J lost 1 base; unmatched junction nucleotides: 2. The CDR3 spells CASSLGQGGTDTQYF. The CDR3 region has the DNA TGTGCCAGCAGCTTGGGTCAGGGGGGCACAGATACGCAGTATTTT.

The V and J genes are TRBV6-6 and TRBJ1-1; tentative D call: TRBD1 (6 bases). This CDR3 region has 14 residues. V shed 2 bases and J shed 2 bases, with 9 bases lying between them. Per the germline V gene, CDR1 is MNHNY and CDR2 is SVGAGI (reference sequence). The CDR3 spells CASSYQDRNTEAFF. CDR3 DNA sequence: TGTGCCAGCAGTTACCAGGACAGAAACACTGAAGCTTTCTTT.

V gene TRBV5-1 combines with J gene TRBJ2-6; the D gene could be TRBD1 or TRBD2 (6 bases each). V was pared by 2 bases and J by 1 base, with 13 bases between. Germline loops: CDR1 SGHRS, CDR2 YFSETQ. CDR3 size: 17 residues. The CDR3 spells CASSFGTGASGANVLTF. CDR3 coding DNA: TGCGCCAGCAGCTTTGGTACGGGGGCGTCTGGGGCCAACGTCCTGACTTTC. Complete variable domain (other parts from reference TRBV5-1 and TRBJ2-6): KAGVTQTPRYLIKTRGQQVTLSCSPISGHRSVSWYQQTPGQGLQFLFEYFSETQRNKGNFPGRFSGRQFSNSRSEMNVSTLELGDSALYLCASSFGTGASGANVLTFGAGSRLTVL.

CDR3 in amino acids: CASSVDGQGKKLFF. For the CDR3, the DNA is TGTGCCAGCAGCGTAGATGGACAGGGAAAAAAACTGTTTTTT. The rearrangement uses TRBV9 and TRBJ1-4; 8 nucleotides line up with TRBD1. CDR1 and CDR2 (germline): SGDLS, YYNGEE. With 0 bases clipped from V and 9 bases from J, the junction kept 4 bases outside the gene matches. There are 14 residues in the CDR3.